This note documents a single TCR beta chain sequence. This record belongs to a study of CXCR3-negative and CXCR3-positive naive CD8 T cells. The length of the CDR3 is 14 residues. Germline CDR1 and CDR2: SGHDT and YYEEEE. With UMI labels, 5' RACE was used to prepare the TRB cDNA libraries. TCRdb reprocessed the 5' RACE reads and reports one entry per CDR3 protein, with no DNA. Its clone listing holds about 40,000 distinct CDR3 sequences. The source material was memory CD8+ T cells from blood. The sequence was obtained from a human donor in good health. Some clones in this sample may be carry-over from other donors' samples. V usage is TRBV5-6 and J usage is TRBJ2-7; TCRdb's D call, TRBD1, is unchecked because there is no DNA. CDR3 region: CASSLKTGSYEQYF.